This is a list of T cell receptor beta chains from one sample in a study of T cells after yellow fever vaccination. TCRdb re-analysed the 5' RACE reads in MiXCR, keeping a single row per CDR3 protein. Among around 100,000 distinct CDR3 sequences, 8% to 9.5% were seen once, and the ten largest hold about 25%. Sequences were derived from CD8+ T cells sorted from PBMCs, sampled 45 days after the yellow fever booster vaccination. The source is a man aged 25 to 40 who received the YFV17D yellow fever vaccine. Each CDR3 is given with its conserved first and last residue. A clone size is listed for some rows: how often the clone was seen (once, few, many), or a class if it is expanded.

>12|TRBJ2-7|many|TRBV27
CASSSTGFEQYF
>13|TRBJ1-5|many|TRBV9
CASSDTGAQPQHF
>15|TRBJ2-7|.|TRBV2
CASSGQPTFFYEQYF
>13|TRBJ2-3|few|TRBV13
CASSPPQADTQYF
>15|TRBJ2-5|few|TRBV20-1
CSARERTRVQETQYF
>14|TRBJ2-1|.|TRBV11-2
CASSLEAPVGGQFF
>14|TRBJ1-5|few|TRBV15
CATSTGGFAQPQHF
>15|TRBJ1-5|.|TRBV6-5
CASSYSGGSSQPQHF
>14|TRBJ2-5|.|TRBV28
CASSSSGIQGTQYF
>16|TRBJ1-1|many|TRBV25-1
CASSELGTGEGTEAFF
>13|TRBJ2-1|many|TRBV5-6
CATLLSGAVEQFF
>14|TRBJ2-2|many|TRBV27
CASKKISGTGELFF
>15|TRBJ2-2|few|TRBV6-2/TRBV6-3
CASSPWAANTGELFF
>14|TRBJ2-1|many|TRBV29-1
CSVRWGQRDNEQFF
>12|TRBJ2-7|few|TRBV6-2/TRBV6-3
CASSYPAYEQYF
>16|TRBJ2-1|many|TRBV7-8
CASSLDRPSGSSEQFF
>12|TRBJ2-7|many|TRBV5-6
CASSRGGVEQYF
>14|TRBJ2-7|many|TRBV6-5
CASRAGTGGYEQYF
>14|TRBJ1-1|few|TRBV6-5
CASSVTPLGTEAFF
>14|TRBJ2-1|many|TRBV7-9
CASSLFTQPRKQFF
>14|TRBJ2-7|many|TRBV7-2
CASSYTLGQLEQYF
>13|TRBJ1-2|.|TRBV20-1
CSATAPGYYGYTF
>15|TRBJ2-5|many|TRBV9
CASSPRDGPKETQYF
>18|TRBJ2-7|many|TRBV6-5
CASSYGSPGAGGAYEQYF
>14|TRBJ2-1|many|TRBV5-1
CASSLTRTANEQFF
>14|TRBJ2-1|many|TRBV29-1
CSVEGVPGYNEQFF
>18|TRBJ1-2|.|TRBV4-3
CASSQGAGTGDSYYGYTF
>13|TRBJ2-7|many|TRBV5-1
CASSPDEGYEQYF
>15|TRBJ2-7|many|TRBV29-1
CSVKTPGQGTYEQYF
>16|TRBJ2-7|many|TRBV5-1
CASSLAGGVLTYEQYF
>16|TRBJ2-5|.|TRBV4-1
CASSQVTLQGRETQYF
>15|TRBJ2-7|many|TRBV10-2
CASRAGLAGGASQYF
>14|TRBJ2-7|.|TRBV5-1
CASSPQREPYEQYF
>15|TRBJ2-5|.|TRBV4-3
CASSQTSGAQETQYF
>17|TRBJ2-7|many|TRBV5-1
CASSSAMLDHFSYEQYF
>14|TRBJ1-5|many|TRBV6-5
CASSLTGARQPQHF
>15|TRBJ1-6|many|TRBV10-2
CASSEPGTVNSPLHF
>15|TRBJ2-1|.|TRBV5-4
CASSIGTSGILVQFF
>14|TRBJ2-1|many|TRBV7-6
CASSTSGDYNEQFF
>14|TRBJ1-1|many|TRBV5-1
CASSLVQEGAEAFF
>14|TRBJ2-5|.|TRBV27
CASSYGGGPETQYF
>13|TRBJ1-1|few|TRBV11-2
CASSPRPTGLAFF
>16|TRBJ2-5|few|TRBV4-3
CASSQDPPGGLETQYF
>15|TRBJ2-1|many|TRBV12-3/TRBV12-4
CASIGRKGGSNEQFF
>16|TRBJ2-2|few|TRBV11-2
CASSLDLGGAPGELFF
>12|TRBJ1-6|.|TRBV12-5
CASAGGSGPLHF
>16|TRBJ2-1|few|TRBV5-4
CASTLSLAGVYNEQFF
>14|TRBJ2-7|many|TRBV12-3/TRBV12-4
CASSPRDSTYEQYF
>14|TRBJ2-7|many|TRBV20-1
CSARDRGSSYEQYF
>16|TRBJ2-3|many|TRBV4-3
CASSQEVLANTDTQYF
>15|TRBJ2-7|.|TRBV6-1
CASSDGDREPYEQYF
>16|TRBJ2-7|few|TRBV7-2
CASSFPPAGLIYEQYF
>16|TRBJ2-1|many|TRBV10-3
CAISESASGSYNEQFF